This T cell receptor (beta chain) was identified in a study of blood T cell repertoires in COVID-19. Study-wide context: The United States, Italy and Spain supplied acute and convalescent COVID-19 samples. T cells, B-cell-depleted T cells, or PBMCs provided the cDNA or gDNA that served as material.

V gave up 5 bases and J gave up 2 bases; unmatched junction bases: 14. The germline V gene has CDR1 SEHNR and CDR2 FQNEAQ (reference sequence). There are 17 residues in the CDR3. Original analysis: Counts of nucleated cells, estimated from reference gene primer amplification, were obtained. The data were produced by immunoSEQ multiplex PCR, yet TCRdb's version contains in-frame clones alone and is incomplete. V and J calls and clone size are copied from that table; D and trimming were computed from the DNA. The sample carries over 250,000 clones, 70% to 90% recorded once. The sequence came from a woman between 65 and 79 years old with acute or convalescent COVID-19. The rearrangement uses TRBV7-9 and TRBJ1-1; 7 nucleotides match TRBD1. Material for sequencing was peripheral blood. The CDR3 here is CASSPHPGQMSNTEAFF. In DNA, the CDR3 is TGTGCCAGCAGCCCGCACCCGGGACAGATGAGTAACACTGAAGCTTTCTTT.